The 32 T cell receptor beta chains listed next were all sequenced from one sample in a study of response to subunit inactivated influenza vaccine. TCRdb fed the RT-PCR reads into MiXCR, producing one record per CDR3 protein. Among some 180,000 distinct CDR3 sequences listed, around 9% were seen once. Sequencing was performed on non-naive T cells sorted from PBMCs, taken on the day of vaccination. These receptors all stem from a man aged 50-60 years who received an inactivated influenza vaccine.

The CDR3 nucleotides are TGCGCCAGCAGCCTAAATCCTCGAACTGAGCAGTTCTTC. This codes for CASSLNPRTEQFF. The gene calls are TRBV5-1 and TRBJ2-1; D uncertain. The CDR3 has 13 amino acids. Trimming removed 4 bases at V and 9 bases at J, with 14 bases between. Per the germline V gene, CDR1 is SGHRS and CDR2 is YFSETQ.

This clonotype was observed at least ten times. The gene calls are TRBV6-1 and TRBJ2-3; D ambiguous. Looked up from germline, CDR1 is MNHNS and CDR2 is SASEGT. The V gene lost 4 bases and the J gene lost 1 base, with 12 bases spanning the gap. The CDR3 covers 15 residues. CDR3 nucleotides: TGTGCCAGCAGTGGTCGGTCGTTCGGCACAGATACGCAGTATTTT. It is translated as CASSGRSFGTDTQYF.

This clonotype has a count of ten or more. V gene TRBV29-1 combines with J gene TRBJ2-7; D uncertain. The V end was cut by 4 bases, the J end by 3 bases, with 10 bases between. The CDR3 covers 12 residues. Germline-derived CDR1 and CDR2 are SQVTM and ANQGSEA. CDR3: CSVGTHFYEQYF. Here the CDR3 DNA reads TGCAGCGTTGGGACCCACTTCTACGAGCAGTACTTC.

This clonotype showed up just a few times. The gene calls are TRBV4-3 and TRBJ2-1; no clear D. V shed 1 base and J shed 3 bases, with 1 base lying between them. The CDR3 loop spans 12 amino acids. Germline assignment: CDR1 LGHNA and CDR2 YSLEER. The CDR3 DNA follows: TGCGCCAGCAGCCAAGTCTACAATGAGCAGTTCTTC. It specifies CASSQVYNEQFF.

In its sample, this clonotype was seen a few times. V gene TRBV6-1 combines with J gene TRBJ2-2, with 7 nucleotides matching TRBD1. Losses at the gene ends were 4 bases for V and 3 bases for J; bases not matched to a gene: 8. Germline lookup yields CDR1 MNHNS and CDR2 SASEGT. This CDR3 spans 16 amino acids. The CDR3 coding sequence is TGTGCCAGCAGTGTACAGGGGCAAAGTTACACCGGGGAGCTGTTTTTT. It is translated as CASSVQGQSYTGELFF.

This clonotype was seen only a few times. This rearrangement joins TRBV30 to TRBJ2-1, with unresolved D. V gave up 7 bases and J gave up 7 bases, with 11 bases separating them. The CDR3 covers 11 residues. Germline CDR1 reads GTSNPN; CDR2 reads SVGIG (reference sequence). For the CDR3, the DNA is TGTGCCTCTGACGAGAAGAATGAGCAGTTCTTC. It is translated as CASDEKNEQFF.

This clonotype has ten or more counts. The gene calls are TRBV29-1 and TRBJ2-7, with 7 bases identical to TRBD1. Looked up from germline, CDR1 is SQVTM and CDR2 is ANQGSEA. The CDR3 length is 13 residues. The V segment lost 7 bases and the J segment 2 bases; nucleotides outside the gene matches: 8. CDR3 coding DNA: TGCAGCGCAAGACAGGGAATAGCCTACGAGCAGTACTTC. Encoded protein: CSARQGIAYEQYF.

This clonotype showed up many times. CDR3: CASLDRQTNTDTQYF. The DNA for the CDR3 is TGTGCCAGCCTCGATAGACAGACGAACACAGATACGCAGTATTTT. The rearrangement uses TRBV28 and TRBJ2-3; weak D call: TRBD1 (5 bases). The germline gives CDR1 MDHEN, CDR2 SYDVKM. This CDR3 has 15 residues. V lost 8 bases and J 2 bases, leaving 17 bases between the germline ends.

At least ten counts were recorded for this clonotype. The chain uses TRBV27 and TRBJ2-1, with unresolved D. The V end was cut by 5 bases, the J end by 8 bases, with 16 bases between. This CDR3 contains 14 residues. Germline CDR1 and CDR2: MNHEY and SMNVEV (reference sequence). The CDR3 region is CASSLSRSSDEQFF. CDR3 sequence (DNA): TGTGCCAGCAGTCTGTCGCGGTCGTCCGATGAGCAGTTCTTC.

The table lists this clonotype with many counts. V is TRBV7-2 and J is TRBJ2-7, with D maybe TRBD1 (5 bases). Per germline, CDR1 SGHTA and CDR2 FQGNSA. V was cut by 1 base and J by 2 bases, with 12 bases left in between. CDR3 length: 15 residues. CDR3: CASSLGDWGAYEQYF. The CDR3 nucleotides are TGTGCCAGCAGCTTAGGAGATTGGGGCGCCTACGAGCAGTACTTC.

This clonotype was detected a few times. This rearrangement joins TRBV6-1 to TRBJ1-1; D possibly corresponds to TRBD1 (6 bases). Germline-derived CDR1 and CDR2 are MNHNS and SASEGT. Between the trimmed V and J ends, which lost 8 bases and 4 bases, there was a span of 17 bases. There are 14 residues in the CDR3. This CDR3 is CASAPGGIVTEAFF. The DNA for the CDR3 is TGTGCCAGCGCCCCGGGGGGCATCGTCACTGAAGCTTTCTTT.

This clonotype was counted only a few times. This chain uses TRBV11-2 with TRBJ2-2, with a weak D call TRBD1 (5 bases). CDR1 is SGHAT, CDR2 FQNNGV, per germline. This CDR3 comprises 14 residues. Trimming shortened V by 3 bases and J by 1 base, and 6 bases separated the two germline ends. CDR3 in DNA: TGTGCCAGCAGCTTTGGACAGAACACCGGGGAGCTGTTTTTT. It specifies CASSFGQNTGELFF.

This clonotype was counted only a few times. The chain joins TRBV14 to TRBJ2-5, with D perhaps TRBD2 (5 bases). V lost 6 bases and J lost 4, with 9 bases in between. This CDR3 spans 12 amino acids. The V gene's germline CDR1 is SGHDN and CDR2 FVKESK. The DNA for the CDR3 is TGTGCCAGCAGGGGAGAGGCAGAGACCCAGTACTTC. Its protein product is CASRGEAETQYF. Full variable domain (rest looked up from reference TRBV14 and TRBJ2-5): EAGVTQFPSHSVIEKGQTVTLRCDPISGHDNLYWYRRVMGKEIKFLLHFVKESKQDESGMPNNRFLAERTGGTYSTLKVQPAELEDSGVYFCASRGEAETQYFGPGTRLLVL.

This clonotype was seen at least ten times. The chain links TRBV12-3 or TRBV12-4 to TRBJ2-3; D remains ambiguous. Trimming cost V 3 bases and J 2 bases, with 3 bases left between them. The CDR3 runs 12 residues. CDR3 sequence reads: CASSFATDTQYF. For the CDR3, the DNA is TGTGCCAGCAGTTTTGCCACAGATACGCAGTATTTT.

J is TRBJ2-7 and V is TRBV6-1; no reliable D call. The CDR3 totals 14 residues. Trimming removed 6 bases from V and 0 bases from J, with 12 bases in between. Germline loops: CDR1 MNHNS, CDR2 SASEGT. CDR3 in amino acids: CASRFLYSSYEQYF. CDR3 sequence (DNA): TGTGCCAGCAGGTTCCTATACAGCTCCTACGAGCAGTACTTC.

A word on this clonotype: This clone may be a read error of a much larger clone one base away. The chain carries TRBV12-3 or TRBV12-4 and TRBJ2-7; TRBD1 matches at 8 bases. The better agreement between TRBJ2-1 and the DNA end casts doubt on the J call. The CDR3 runs to 14 residues. In nucleotides, the CDR3 is TGTGCCAGCAGTTTAAGCCAGGGGGCCTACGAGCAGTTCTTC. Amino acids: CASSLSQGAYEQFF.

This clonotype came up a few times. This rearrangement joins TRBV20-1 to TRBJ2-2; D possibly uses TRBD1 or TRBD2 (5 bases each). The CDR3 runs 14 residues. Trimming left V 3 bases short and J 4 bases short, with 12 bases between. Germline V CDR1 and CDR2: DFQATT, SNEGSKA (reference sequence). The CDR3: CSARTGQLTGELFF. The CDR3 coding sequence is TGCAGTGCTAGGACGGGGCAGCTCACCGGGGAGCTGTTTTTT.

This clonotype was counted between two and nine times. The chain recombines TRBV7-8 with TRBJ1-1, with 10 bases fitting TRBD1. The CDR3 extends over 15 amino acids. Germline lookup yields CDR1 SGHVS and CDR2 FQNEAQ. Losses at the gene ends were 5 bases for V and 4 bases for J; bases not matched to a gene: 7. CDR3: CASSTRTGGITEAFF. The CDR3 DNA reads as TGTGCCAGCAGCACCCGGACAGGGGGAATCACTGAAGCTTTCTTT.

This clonotype was seen a handful of times. This chain links TRBV9 with TRBJ2-3; a possible D gene is TRBD2 (5 bases). CDR3 length: 15 residues. Germline V gene sequence: CDR1 SGDLS, CDR2 YYNGEE. With 0 bases removed from V and 3 bases from J, the gap between germline ends came to 11 bases. In nucleotides, the CDR3 is TGTGCCAGCAGCGTAGGGGGAGTCAGGACAGATACGCAGTATTTT. This encodes CASSVGGVRTDTQYF.

This clonotype was seen many times. The V call is TRBV4-1, the J call TRBJ2-5; 10 nucleotides align to TRBD1. J was trimmed by 3 bases and V by 0 bases; bases with no gene match: 1. In germline, CDR1 is MGHRA, CDR2 YSYEKL. The CDR3 totals 15 residues. The CDR3 spells CASSQDGQGEETQYF. The CDR3 nucleotides read TGCGCCAGCAGCCAAGATGGACAGGGGGAAGAGACCCAGTACTTC.

This clonotype was seen at least ten times. One junction end does not reproduce the germline sequence, and a read error may be involved. This chain uses TRBV5-1 with TRBJ2-5; D may be TRBD2 (5 bases). CDR3 length equals 12 residues. Germline V gene data show CDR1 as SGHRS and CDR2 as YFSETQ. Written as DNA, the CDR3 is TGTGCCAGCAGTTTACGGGGAGAGACCCAGTACTTC. As protein: CASSLRGETQYF.

At least ten counts were recorded for this clonotype. This chain's CDR3 is CASSSTDYYEQYF. CDR3 coding DNA: TGTGCCAGCAGTTCCACAGACTACTACGAGCAGTACTTC. This chain joins TRBV2 and TRBJ2-7, with D possibly being TRBD2 (5 bases). Trimming pared 5 bases from V and 3 bases from J, leaving 11 bases between. This CDR3 has 13 residues. The V gene's germline CDR1 is SNHLY and CDR2 FYNNEI.

This clonotype was observed a few times. The chain joins TRBV9 to TRBJ2-7; TRBD2 is a possible D gene (5 bases). Germline V gives CDR1 SGDLS, CDR2 YYNGEE. The germline V and J ends were trimmed by 0 bases and 1 base, with 8 bases remaining between them. This CDR3 contains 14 residues. The CDR3 DNA reads TGTGCCAGCAGCGTAGCCCTAGCTTCCTACGAGCAGTACTTC. Protein product: CASSVALASYEQYF. Drawing the rest from reference TRBV9 and TRBJ2-7, the complete variable domain is DSGVTQTPKHLITATGQRVTLRCSPRSGDLSVYWYQQSLDQGLQFLIQYYNGEERAKGNILERFSAQQFPDLHSELNLSSLELGDSALYFCASSVALASYEQYFGPGTRLTVT.

This clonotype was found many times. The rearrangement uses TRBV4-3 and TRBJ1-2; 9 bases fit TRBD1. V was pared by 3 bases and J by 0 bases, with 8 bases of the junction left unmatched. In germline, CDR1 is LGHNA, CDR2 YSLEER. The CDR3 runs 17 residues. The DNA of the CDR3 is TGCGCCAGCAGCCAGGATCTGAGACAGGGGGCTAACTATGGCTACACCTTC. It specifies CASSQDLRQGANYGYTF.

The table lists this clonotype with many counts. The chain is built from TRBV14 and TRBJ2-1, with a tentative D call TRBD1 (5 bases). Germline V gene sequence: CDR1 SGHDN, CDR2 FVKESK. CDR3 length: 16 residues. Between the trimmed V and J ends, which lost 3 bases and 0 bases, there was a span of 12 bases. CDR3 loop: CASSHSGSGSYNEQFF. The CDR3 DNA reads TGTGCCAGCAGCCATTCAGGGTCTGGCTCCTACAATGAGCAGTTCTTC.

Comment on this clonotype: One junction end disagrees with the germline gene, perhaps due to a read error. V and J are TRBV9 and TRBJ2-3; TRBD2 agrees at 16 bases. Germline CDR1 reads SGDLS; CDR2 reads YYNGEE. The CDR3 length is 19 residues. CDR3 region: CASSVYGTSGRAFTDTQCF. In DNA, the CDR3 is TGTGCCAGCAGCGTATATGGGACTAGCGGGAGGGCCTTTACAGATACGCAGTGTTTT.

At least ten counts were recorded for this clonotype. This rearrangement joins TRBV20-1 to TRBJ2-7; tentatively, D is TRBD1 or TRBD2 (5 bases each). Germline V lookup: CDR1 DFQATT, CDR2 SNEGSKA (reference sequence). CDR3 length equals 14 residues. V was trimmed by 0 bases and J by 8 bases, leaving 17 bases between them. The DNA for the CDR3 is TGCAGTGCTAGAGACCAGACGGGGCCCGGGCAGCAGTACTTC. Its protein product is CSARDQTGPGQQYF.

The V gene is TRBV3-1, the J gene TRBJ1-4; no reliable D call. The CDR3 loop spans 15 amino acids. CDR1 is LGHDT, CDR2 YNNKEL, per germline (reference sequence). V was clipped by 4 bases and J by 4 bases, with 13 bases between them. The CDR3 region is CASSPAGSLNEKLFF. As DNA, the CDR3 is TGTGCCAGCAGCCCGGCGGGTAGTCTTAATGAAAAACTGTTTTTT. The full variable domain, in which reference TRBV3-1 and TRBJ1-4 provide the parts outside the CDR3, is DTAVSQTPKYLVTQMGNDKSIKCEQNLGHDTMYWYKQDSKKFLKIMFSYNNKELIINETVPNRFSPKSPDKAHLNLHINSLELGDSAVYFCASSPAGSLNEKLFFGSGTQLSVL.

The chain employs TRBV9 and TRBJ2-2; 11 bases agree with TRBD2. CDR3 length: 16 residues. Trimming at V came to 2 bases and at J to 4 bases, leaving 4 bases not matched to a gene. Germline lookup yields CDR1 SGDLS and CDR2 YYNGEE. As DNA, the CDR3 is TGTGCCAGCAGCGTGGGGACTAGCGGATCCACCGGGGAGCTGTTTTTT. Encoded protein: CASSVGTSGSTGELFF.

This chain connects TRBV6-2 or TRBV6-3 to TRBJ1-1; weak D call: TRBD1 (5 bases). Germline V gene data show CDR1 as MNHEY and CDR2 as SVGEGT. The CDR3 is 15 amino acids. Trimming took off 2 bases at V and 8 bases at J, with 18 bases between the two ends. CDR3 nucleotides: TGTGCCAGCAGTTACACTGGGGCCGGTTTTGTAGAAGCTTTCTTT. This encodes CASSYTGAGFVEAFF.

This clonotype appeared many times. The chain has TRBV6-1 and TRBJ1-1; the D gene is possibly TRBD1 (5 bases). V was clipped by 6 bases and J by 0 bases, with 11 bases between them. Per germline, CDR1 MNHNS and CDR2 SASEGT. This CDR3 comprises 14 residues. The chain's CDR3 is CASSTWGLNTEAFF. The CDR3 DNA is TGTGCCAGCAGCACTTGGGGGTTGAACACTGAAGCTTTCTTT.

This chain links TRBV20-1 with TRBJ2-7, with a tentative D call TRBD2 (6 bases). The CDR3 covers 15 residues. Looked up from germline, CDR1 is DFQATT and CDR2 is SNEGSKA (reference sequence). The V end lost 6 bases, the J end lost 2 bases, and 20 bases lay between the germline ends. CDR3 coding DNA: TGCAGTGCCCAAGAAGAGCGGGTAGAAACCTACGAGCAGTACTTC. Protein product: CSAQEERVETYEQYF.